These 23 T cell receptor beta chains came from one sample sequenced in a study of CD8+CD57+ T cells in acquired aplastic anemia. Patients chosen for sequencing had shown CD8+CD57+ cell expansion by flow cytometry. Using genomic DNA as the template, TCR beta VDJ and CDR3 profiling was carried out. TCRdb processed the reads anew with MiXCR; each CDR3 protein has one entry. Here the sample spans 150,000 to 180,000 distinct CDR3 sequences, about 50% being singletons. Sequencing used sorted CD4+, CD8+, or CD8+CD57+ T cells (not recorded which) from PBMCs. These receptors were taken from a human donor with aplastic anemia.

This clonotype occurred many times. The chain has TRBV12-3 or TRBV12-4 and TRBJ2-7; 12 nucleotides align to TRBD1. This CDR3 has 16 amino acids. Germline trimming cut 7 bases from V and 5 bases from J; bases unmatched to any gene: 12. CDR3 residues: CASNLYGGTGGHEQYF. CDR3 nucleotide sequence: TGTGCCAGCAACCTGTATGGGGGGACAGGGGGCCACGAGCAGTACTTC.

V gene TRBV5-1 combines with J gene TRBJ2-1; a weak D match, TRBD1 (7 bases). The CDR3 is 14 amino acids. V was clipped by 0 bases and J by 14 bases, with 18 bases between them. From germline, CDR1 is SGHRS and CDR2 YFSETQ. The CDR3 sequence: CASSLAHSQGEEFF. DNA for the CDR3: TGCGCCAGCAGCTTGGCCCATAGCCAGGGGGAGGAGTTCTTC.

The chain carries TRBV11-2 and TRBJ2-7; 14 bases are shared with TRBD2. CDR1 and CDR2 (germline): SGHAT, FQNNGV. The ends lost 5 bases at V and 2 bases at J; junction bases unmatched: 2. CDR3 length: 15 residues. The DNA of the CDR3 is TGTGCCAGCAGCAGGGGACTAGCGGGAGCCTACGAGCAGTACTTC. It is translated as CASSRGLAGAYEQYF. The complete variable domain, with remaining parts taken from reference TRBV11-2 and TRBJ2-7, reads EAGVAQSPRYKIIEKRQSVAFWCNPISGHATLYWYQQILGQGPKLLIQFQNNGVVDDSQLPKDRFSAERLKGVDSTLKIQPAKLEDSAVYLCASSRGLAGAYEQYFGPGTRLTVT.

V and J are TRBV20-1 and TRBJ2-5, with D unclear. CDR1 and CDR2 (germline): DFQATT, SNEGSKA (reference sequence). The CDR3 runs 12 residues. Trimming removed 2 bases from V and 2 bases from J, with 6 bases in between. The CDR3 coding sequence is TGCAGTGCTAGATACGGGCAAGAGACCCAGTACTTC. This codes for CSARYGQETQYF.

The chain carries TRBV13 and TRBJ2-6; maybe TRBD2 (5 bases). CDR1 PRHDT and CDR2 FYEKMQ come from the germline V gene (reference sequence). The CDR3 spans 20 residues. V shed 5 bases and J shed 0 bases, with 23 bases lying between them. CDR3 amino acids: CASSPPSMRAKISGANVLTF. The CDR3 DNA sequence: TGTGCCAGCAGCCCGCCCTCGATGAGGGCCAAAATCTCTGGGGCCAACGTCCTGACTTTC.

This clonotype was seen repeatedly, ten times or more. The rearrangement links TRBV29-1 to TRBJ2-2, with D perhaps TRBD2 (6 bases). From germline, CDR1 is SQVTM and CDR2 ANQGSEA. The CDR3 covers 15 residues. Trimming left V 2 bases short and J 1 base short, with 11 bases between. CDR3 loop: CSVERAGLNTGELFF. As DNA, the CDR3 is TGCAGCGTTGAAAGGGCGGGGTTGAACACCGGGGAGCTGTTTTTT.

This clonotype was recorded many times. This chain uses TRBV3-1 with TRBJ2-5; a weak D match, TRBD2 (5 bases). The germline V gene has CDR1 LGHDT and CDR2 YNNKEL (reference sequence). V was clipped by 3 bases and J by 3 bases, with 14 bases between them. The CDR3 has 15 residues. CDR3 region: CASSHFSGLEETQYF. Here the CDR3 DNA reads TGTGCCAGCAGCCACTTTTCGGGGTTGGAAGAGACCCAGTACTTC.

The chain combines TRBV7-3 with TRBJ2-7; no clear D gene. With the DNA end fitting TRBJ2-5 better, the J assignment may be wrong. The CDR3 sequence is 15 residues long. Germline-derived CDR1 and CDR2 are SGHTA and FQGTGA. CDR3 sequence: CASSLGTSSRETQYF. In nucleotides, the CDR3 is TGTGCCAGCAGCTTAGGTACGAGTAGCAGAGAGACCCAGTACTTC.

This clonotype is categorized as medium-sized. The V call is TRBV7-3, the J call TRBJ2-3; 8 nucleotides align to TRBD2. This CDR3 comprises 15 residues. Germline V CDR1 and CDR2: SGHTA, FQGTGA. V shed 7 bases and J 1 base; nucleotides not matched to a gene: 7. This CDR3 reads CASTSTSGRTDTQYF. CDR3 DNA: TGTGCCAGCACCTCTACTAGCGGACGCACAGATACGCAGTATTTT.

This chain uses TRBV7-8 with TRBJ2-7; D remains unclear. This CDR3 comprises 12 residues. V lost 2 bases and J lost 2, with 4 bases in between. Germline CDR1 reads SGHVS; CDR2 reads FQNEAQ. CDR3 in DNA: TGTGCCAGCAGCTTATTCGCCTACGAGCAGTACTTC. It codes for CASSLFAYEQYF.

This clonotype was seen repeatedly, ten times or more. The chain couples TRBV14 to TRBJ1-1, with 7 bases lining up with TRBD1. The CDR3 has 14 residues. Trimming at V came to 2 bases and at J to 1 base, leaving 1 base not matched to a gene. Germline loops: CDR1 SGHDN, CDR2 FVKESK. The CDR3 region is CASSQWTGNTEAFF. CDR3 DNA: TGTGCCAGCAGCCAATGGACAGGGAACACTGAAGCTTTCTTT. Together with reference TRBV14 and TRBJ1-1, the CDR3 gives the full variable domain: EAGVTQFPSHSVIEKGQTVTLRCDPISGHDNLYWYRRVMGKEIKFLLHFVKESKQDESGMPNNRFLAERTGGTYSTLKVQPAELEDSGVYFCASSQWTGNTEAFFGQGTRLTVV.

The chain joins TRBV7-9 to TRBJ2-7; 14 bases fit TRBD2. Germline CDR1 SEHNR, CDR2 FQNEAQ (reference sequence). The V segment lost 7 bases and the J segment 6 bases; nucleotides outside the gene matches: 5. The CDR3 contains 14 residues. The CDR3 sequence: CASTPGLAGVEQYF. In nucleotides, the CDR3 is TGTGCCAGCACCCCGGGACTAGCGGGAGTCGAGCAGTACTTC.

This rearrangement joins TRBV29-1 to TRBJ1-4, with TRBD1 as a possible D gene (5 bases). Germline CDR1 is SQVTM and CDR2 is ANQGSEA. CDR3 length: 14 residues. V lost 4 bases and J lost 8, with 17 bases in between. In nucleotides, the CDR3 is TGCAGCGTTGCCGACAGTCCAGGTTGGGAAAAACTGTTTTTT. Protein product: CSVADSPGWEKLFF. The full variable domain, its missing parts supplied by reference TRBV29-1 and TRBJ1-4, is SAVISQKPSRDICQRGTSLTIQCQVDSQVTMMFWYRQQPGQSLTLIATANQGSEATYESGFVIDKFPISRPNLTFSTLTVSNMSPEDSSIYLCSVADSPGWEKLFFGSGTQLSVL.

This clonotype was seen many times. The chain has TRBV7-9 and TRBJ2-5; 8 bases align to TRBD1. V shed 1 base and J 5 bases; nucleotides not matched to a gene: 9. CDR1 is SEHNR, CDR2 FQNEAQ, per germline (reference sequence). The CDR3 contains 16 residues. Written as DNA, the CDR3 is TGTGCCAGCAGCTTAGTCTCCCCAGGGGGCCGGGAGACCCAGTACTTC. Protein sequence: CASSLVSPGGRETQYF.

In this sample, this clonotype turned up once. The V gene is TRBV2, the J gene TRBJ2-3; D remains unclear. V lost 5 bases and J 2 bases, leaving 14 bases between the germline ends. The V gene's germline CDR1 is SNHLY and CDR2 FYNNEI. The CDR3 sequence is 15 residues long. CDR3 region: CASSSTWGNTDTQYF. The CDR3, as DNA: TGTGCCAGCAGTTCCACGTGGGGAAACACAGATACGCAGTATTTT.

This rearrangement joins TRBV19 to TRBJ1-2; D is unclear. This CDR3 is 14 amino acids long. V was shortened by 6 bases and J by 3 bases, with 14 bases between the two germline ends. CDR1 is LNHDA, CDR2 SQIVND, per germline (reference sequence). CDR3 sequence: CASRDPAQDYGYTF. In nucleotides, the CDR3 is TGTGCCAGTAGGGACCCTGCCCAGGACTATGGCTACACCTTC.

The V call is TRBV20-1, the J call TRBJ2-7; 13 bases match TRBD2. The V gene's germline CDR1 is DFQATT and CDR2 SNEGSKA (reference sequence). CDR3 length: 13 residues. V shed 6 bases, J shed 5 bases, and the junction held 4 bases outside the gene matches. CDR3 region: CSAPGLAGDEQYF. The CDR3 bases are TGCAGTGCCCCAGGACTAGCGGGGGACGAGCAGTACTTC.

Points on this clonotype: One end of the junction fails to match germline, which may point to a read error. This chain's CDR3 is CASSVSGFDRENTEVFF. The CDR3 nucleotides read TGTGCCAGTAGTGTTTCTGGGTTCGACCGAGAGAACACTGAAGTTTTCTTT. The chain joins TRBV19 to TRBJ1-1, with D unresolved. The CDR3 is 17 residues long. Germline assignment: CDR1 LNHDA and CDR2 SQIVND (reference sequence).

The J gene is TRBJ2-5, the V gene TRBV29-1; D is undetermined. The length of the CDR3 is 15 residues. Trimming shortened V by 3 bases and J by 5 bases, and 19 bases separated the two germline ends. Germline CDR1 and CDR2: SQVTM and ANQGSEA. The DNA for the CDR3 is TGCAGCGTTGATTTCGATCGGGCAGTCTTGGAGACCCAGTACTTC. It translates to CSVDFDRAVLETQYF.

This clonotype has ten or more counts. The genes are TRBV7-9 and TRBJ1-3; D unclear. V shed 3 bases and J shed 0 bases, with 9 bases lying between them. The CDR3 loop spans 15 amino acids. CDR1 SEHNR and CDR2 FQNEAQ come from the germline V gene (reference sequence). CDR3 DNA: TGTGCCAGCAGCTTGGAGAAATCCTCTGGAAACACCATATATTTT. It translates to CASSLEKSSGNTIYF.

This rearrangement joins TRBV10-3 to TRBJ2-5, with TRBD2 identical over 9 bases. The CDR3 extends over 13 amino acids. The trim removed 11 bases at V and 0 bases at J, leaving 4 bases unmatched. CDR1 is ENHRY, CDR2 SYGVKD, per germline. CDR3 nucleotide sequence: TGTGCCTCCCAGCGGGGGGACCAAGAGACCCAGTACTTC. Translating gives CASQRGDQETQYF.

This rearrangement joins TRBV19 to TRBJ2-2, with 9 bases lining up with TRBD1. J was trimmed by 2 bases and V by 5 bases; bases with no gene match: 3. This CDR3 is 15 amino acids long. From germline, CDR1 is LNHDA and CDR2 SQIVND (reference sequence). CDR3 amino acids: CASSQQGANTGELFF. CDR3 bases: TGTGCCAGTAGTCAACAGGGGGCTAACACCGGGGAGCTGTTTTTT.

The chain carries TRBV29-1 and TRBJ2-1; D is ambiguous. V was pared by 7 bases and J by 8 bases, with 9 bases between. CDR3 length: 10 residues. Per the germline V gene, CDR1 is SQVTM and CDR2 is ANQGSEA. CDR3 in amino acids: CSARPDEQFF. In DNA form, the CDR3 reads TGCAGCGCCCGACCGGATGAGCAGTTCTTC.